The present TCR beta chain was sequenced within a study of OX40 agonist ivuxolimab in advanced cancers. Sequenced by immunoSEQ multiplex PCR; TCRdb stores in-frame clones only, minus some. Among over 60,000 clones listed, 85% were seen once. CDR1 is LNHDA and CDR2 is SQIVND in the germline V gene (reference sequence). Trimming left V 7 bases short and J 5 bases short, with 20 bases between. CDR3 size: 15 residues. The source was CD4+ or CD8+ T cells sorted from blood, collected in a trial of the OX40 agonist ivuxolimab. This chain links TRBV19 with TRBJ1-1; D is unclear. This receptor was obtained from an adult with an advanced solid tumor such as melanoma, head and neck, liver or kidney cancer. The DNA of the CDR3 is TGTGCCAGTACCCGACCGGCGGGTTGGGGTACTGAAGCTTTCTTT. Its protein product is CASTRPAGWGTEAFF.